This entry lists 17 T cell receptor beta chains sequenced from one sample in a study of early T cells in non-severe SARS-CoV-2 infection. TCRdb ran MiXCR on the 5' RACE reads and lists one entry per CDR3 protein. The sample contains tens of thousands of distinct CDR3 sequences, roughly 4.7% of which appear only once. The sequenced material came from whole blood. Every receptor here comes from an adult who was a healthcare worker with PCR-confirmed SARS-CoV-2 infection or an uninfected control (not recorded which).

This clonotype is classed as medium-sized. The J gene is TRBJ1-2, the V gene TRBV19, with D perhaps matching TRBD1 (6 bases). V gave up 7 bases and J gave up 7 bases, with 22 bases separating them. The CDR3 has 15 residues. Per germline, CDR1 LNHDA and CDR2 SQIVND (reference sequence). Written as DNA, the CDR3 is TGTGCCAGTACCCATTGGCCGCGGGGGCGTCGTGGCTACACCTTC. Translated, it gives CASTHWPRGRRGYTF. Based on the CDR3 plus reference TRBV19 and TRBJ1-2, the full variable domain is DGGITQSPKYLFRKEGQNVTLSCEQNLNHDAMYWYRQDPGQGLRLIYYSQIVNDFQKGDIAEGYSVSREKKESFPLTVTSAQKNPTAFYLCASTHWPRGRRGYTFGSGTRLTVV.

As to this clonotype: One base away lies a much larger clone, so this may be a sequencing read error. V gene TRBV29-1 combines with J gene TRBJ2-3; 12 nucleotides align to TRBD2. Germline V lookup: CDR1 SQVTM, CDR2 ANQGSEA. The J segment lost 5 bases and the V segment lost 7 bases, leaving 10 bases of the junction unmatched. CDR3 size: 15 residues. The DNA of the CDR3 is TGCAGCGCTGGGACTAGCGGGTTATATGGAGATACGCAGTATTTT. Amino acids: CSAGTSGLYGDTQYF.

This clonotype was recorded many times. The chain recombines TRBV30 with TRBJ2-2, with TRBD2 matching over 13 bases. Trimming removed 6 bases from V and 4 bases from J; junction bases left unmatched: 5. Germline V lookup: CDR1 GTSNPN, CDR2 SVGIG (reference sequence). The CDR3 runs to 15 residues. The CDR3 DNA follows: TGTGCCTGTCCGGGACTAGCGGGGACCACCGGGGAGCTGTTTTTT. It yields the protein CACPGLAGTTGELFF.

This clonotype was detected ten times or more. The rearrangement uses TRBV20-1 and TRBJ1-5; the D is unclear. Deletions cut 3 bases from V and 2 bases from J, with 11 bases between. CDR3 length: 14 amino acids. The germline V gene encodes CDR1 DFQATT and CDR2 SNEGSKA (reference sequence). CDR3 nucleotides: TGCAGTGCTAGCCGAGGAGGTGGCAATCAGCCCCAGCATTTT. Translated: CSASRGGGNQPQHF.

The V call is TRBV19, the J call TRBJ1-4; D perhaps matches TRBD1 (5 bases). Germline V gives CDR1 LNHDA, CDR2 SQIVND (reference sequence). This CDR3 has 15 amino acids. Trimming pared 5 bases from V and 7 bases from J, leaving 17 bases between. The CDR3 DNA reads TGTGCCAGTAGTTCTCCCGGGACCCGGGGTGAAAAACTGTTTTTT. This translates into CASSSPGTRGEKLFF. The complete variable domain, with remaining parts taken from reference TRBV19 and TRBJ1-4, reads DGGITQSPKYLFRKEGQNVTLSCEQNLNHDAMYWYRQDPGQGLRLIYYSQIVNDFQKGDIAEGYSVSREKKESFPLTVTSAQKNPTAFYLCASSSPGTRGEKLFFGSGTQLSVL.

CDR3 in DNA: TGTGCCAGCAGTTTACAACAGGGGGCAACTAATGAAAAACTGTTTTTT. It encodes CASSLQQGATNEKLFF. V and J are TRBV28 and TRBJ1-4; 8 bases match TRBD1. The J segment lost 0 bases and the V segment lost 2 bases, leaving 2 bases of the junction unmatched. This CDR3 has 16 residues. Germline V gene data show CDR1 as MDHEN and CDR2 as SYDVKM.

This clonotype was detected ten times or more. This chain links TRBV10-1 with TRBJ2-5, with 9 nucleotides matching TRBD1. Per germline, CDR1 WNHNN and CDR2 SYGVQD (reference sequence). This CDR3 spans 15 amino acids. With V trimmed by 3 bases and J by 5 bases, 7 bases remained unmatched. The CDR3 loop is CASSESGQGFETQYF. Written as DNA, the CDR3 is TGCGCCAGCAGTGAATCGGGACAGGGTTTTGAGACCCAGTACTTC.

This clonotype was observed at least ten times. The V and J genes are TRBV30 and TRBJ1-6, with D tentatively TRBD1 (5 bases). CDR1 is GTSNPN, CDR2 SVGIG, per germline (reference sequence). With 3 bases removed from V and 5 bases from J, the gap between germline ends came to 11 bases. The length of the CDR3 is 14 residues. The CDR3 loop is CAWRGAWDNSPLHF. DNA for the CDR3: TGTGCCTGGAGAGGGGCTTGGGATAATTCACCCCTCCACTTT.

This clonotype was seen ten or more times. The V gene is TRBV4-3, the J gene TRBJ2-3; TRBD2 agrees at 12 bases. Trimming at V came to 0 bases and at J to 6 bases, leaving 7 bases not matched to a gene. The V gene's germline CDR1 is LGHNA and CDR2 YSLEER. The CDR3 loop spans 17 amino acids. Here the CDR3 reads CASSQDLGLAGQDTQYF. CDR3 nucleotide sequence: TGCGCCAGCAGCCAAGATCTGGGACTAGCGGGTCAGGATACGCAGTATTTT.

This clonotype came up many times. The J gene is TRBJ1-3, the V gene TRBV4-3; the D is unclear. The CDR3 totals 13 residues. Germline CDR1 is LGHNA and CDR2 is YSLEER. Trimming removed 5 bases at V and 9 bases at J, with 14 bases between. This chain's CDR3 is CASSMTEGGTIYF. The CDR3 DNA sequence: TGCGCCAGCAGCATGACGGAGGGAGGCACCATATATTTT.

This clonotype has ten or more counts. This CDR3 reads CSASAPGQGNGNQPQHF. As DNA, the CDR3 is TGCAGTGCTAGTGCACCGGGACAGGGGAACGGCAATCAGCCCCAGCATTTT. This chain uses TRBV20-1 with TRBJ1-5, with 10 bases identical to TRBD1. Germline loops: CDR1 DFQATT, CDR2 SNEGSKA (reference sequence). This CDR3 has 17 residues. The V segment lost 3 bases and the J segment 2 bases; nucleotides outside the gene matches: 10.

The chain is built from TRBV6-1 and TRBJ1-4, with unresolved D. Trimming removed 7 bases at V and 0 bases at J, with 12 bases between. This CDR3 is built from 15 residues. From germline, CDR1 is MNHNS and CDR2 SASEGT. CDR3 loop: CASIQKWATNEKLFF. In nucleotides, the CDR3 is TGTGCCAGCATTCAAAAGTGGGCAACTAATGAAAAACTGTTTTTT.

This clonotype came up many times. The gene calls are TRBV10-3 and TRBJ1-1, with no clear D. V gave up 5 bases and J gave up 1 base, with 11 bases separating them. Germline CDR1 is ENHRY and CDR2 is SYGVKD. The CDR3 loop spans 14 amino acids. The CDR3 loop is CAISPRQENTEAFF. CDR3 nucleotide sequence: TGTGCCATCAGTCCTAGACAAGAGAACACTGAAGCTTTCTTT.

This clonotype has a count of ten or more. The chain couples TRBV6-2 or TRBV6-3 to TRBJ2-1; the D gene is possibly TRBD2 (7 bases). With 1 base removed from V and 9 bases from J, the gap between germline ends came to 10 bases. This CDR3 is 13 amino acids long. CDR1 is MNHEY and CDR2 is SVGEGT in the germline V gene. The CDR3 DNA is TGTGCCAGCAGTTACTGGGAGGGGGGTGAGCAGTTCTTC. Its translation: CASSYWEGGEQFF.

This clonotype has a count of ten or more. The gene calls are TRBV7-3 and TRBJ2-2, with D hard to call. CDR3 length equals 14 residues. V was clipped by 4 bases and J by 11 bases, with 17 bases between them. Germline values: CDR1 SGHTA, CDR2 FQGTGA. CDR3 nucleotide sequence: TGTGCCAGCAGCTCCGGCCTGAAGGCCCCTGAGCTGTTTTTT. This translates into CASSSGLKAPELFF.

This clonotype was seen many times. The CDR3 is CASSLNRGPRTDTQYF. Here the CDR3 DNA reads TGTGCCAGCAGCTTGAACAGGGGACCCCGCACAGATACGCAGTATTTT. The rearrangement uses TRBV7-6 and TRBJ2-3; 7 bases line up with TRBD1. CDR3 length: 16 amino acids. The germline V gene has CDR1 SGHVS and CDR2 FNYEAQ. V gave up 3 bases and J gave up 1 base; unmatched junction bases: 7.

The table lists this clonotype with a few counts. The rearrangement links TRBV11-2 to TRBJ1-1; D ambiguous. The V end was cut by 2 bases, the J end by 5 bases, with 12 bases between. Germline-derived CDR1 and CDR2 are SGHAT and FQNNGV. This CDR3 has 14 residues. Written as DNA, the CDR3 is TGTGCCAGCAGCTTACTCCTCATGGCGACTGAAGCTTTCTTT. Residues: CASSLLLMATEAFF.